This entry describes one T cell receptor (beta chain). These data are taken from a study of blood T cell repertoires in COVID-19. Study in general: PBMCs, B-cell-depleted T cells, or T cells provided the cDNA or gDNA that made up the material.

Assay used: immunoSEQ multiplex PCR; TCRdb lists only in-frame clones, some missing. The table shows more than 85,000 clones, with 81% occurring only once. The CDR3 extends over 16 amino acids. V dropped 3 bases and J dropped 8; count of bases not matched to a gene: 7. CDR1 is SGHNT, CDR2 YYREEE, per germline (reference sequence). The specimen sequenced was peripheral blood. The V call is TRBV5-4, the J call TRBJ2-1, with TRBD2 matching over 14 bases. The clonotype was recovered from a man aged 55 to 70 with acute or convalescent COVID-19. CDR3 loop: CASSSGTSGSGDEQFF. The CDR3 DNA reads TGTGCCAGCAGCTCCGGGACTAGCGGGAGCGGCGATGAGCAGTTCTTC.